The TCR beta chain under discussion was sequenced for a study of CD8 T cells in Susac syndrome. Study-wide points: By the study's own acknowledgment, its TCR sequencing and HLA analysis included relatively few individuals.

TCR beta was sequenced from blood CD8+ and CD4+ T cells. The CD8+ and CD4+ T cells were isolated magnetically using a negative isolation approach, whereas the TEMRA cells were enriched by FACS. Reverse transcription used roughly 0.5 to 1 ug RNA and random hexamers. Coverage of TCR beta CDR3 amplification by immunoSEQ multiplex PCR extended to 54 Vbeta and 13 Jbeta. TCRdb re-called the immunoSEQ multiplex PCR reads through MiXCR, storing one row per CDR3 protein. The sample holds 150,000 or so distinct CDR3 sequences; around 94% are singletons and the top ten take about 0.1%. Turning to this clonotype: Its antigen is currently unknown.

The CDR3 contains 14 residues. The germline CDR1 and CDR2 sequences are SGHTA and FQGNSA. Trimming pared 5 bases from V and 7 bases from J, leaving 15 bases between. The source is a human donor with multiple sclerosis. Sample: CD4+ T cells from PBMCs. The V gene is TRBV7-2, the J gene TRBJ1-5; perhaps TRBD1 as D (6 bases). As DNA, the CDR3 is TGTGCCAGCAGCCCCCACGGACAGTCGCAGCCCCAGCATTTT. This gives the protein CASSPHGQSQPQHF.